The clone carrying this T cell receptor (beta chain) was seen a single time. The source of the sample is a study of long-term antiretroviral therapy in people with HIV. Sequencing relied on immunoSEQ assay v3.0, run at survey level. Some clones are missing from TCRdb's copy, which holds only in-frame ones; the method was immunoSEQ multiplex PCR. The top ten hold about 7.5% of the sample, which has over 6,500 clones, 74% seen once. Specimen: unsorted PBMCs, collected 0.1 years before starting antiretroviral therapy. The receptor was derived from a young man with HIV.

The DNA of the CDR3 is TGCGCCAGCAGCCAAGCAGGGGGCGCCTTGAACACTGAAGCTTTCTTT. Translation gives CASSQAGGALNTEAFF. The V call is TRBV4-1, the J call TRBJ1-1, with 8 bases identical to TRBD1. The CDR3 is 16 residues long. Germline V gene lookup returns CDR1 MGHRA and CDR2 YSYEKL. The V gene end was trimmed by 1 base and the J gene end by 0 bases; junction bases not matched to a gene: 4.